Sequencing of this TCR beta chain was carried out in a study of T cells expressing NK-cell markers. Study-level findings and limits: Questions lingered over whether expanded NKG2C+ T cell clones were HCMV-specific.

For TCR beta, cDNA was produced by 5'RACE template switching with UMIs. From the 5' RACE reads, TCRdb lists one entry per CDR3 protein and no DNA. The sample totals 550,000 to 600,000 distinct CDR3 sequences. The CDR3 length is 15 residues. Germline V gene data show CDR1 as LNHDA and CDR2 as SQIVND (reference sequence). As regards this clonotype: What it binds is unknown.

The sample consisted of blood T cells: a sorted CD56 or NKG2C T cell subset, CD4+ or CD8+ T cells, or bulk PBMC T cells (not recorded which). The sequence came from a man between 18 and 29 years old in good health. The chain couples TRBV19 to TRBJ2-7. The CDR3 sequence: CASSPKDRIAYEQYF. Together with reference TRBV19 and TRBJ2-7, the CDR3 gives the full variable domain: DGGITQSPKYLFRKEGQNVTLSCEQNLNHDAMYWYRQDPGQGLRLIYYSQIVNDFQKGDIAEGYSVSREKKESFPLTVTSAQKNPTAFYLCASSPKDRIAYEQYFGPGTRLTVT.